These 26 T cell receptor beta chains were sequenced from one sample in a study of persistence of HIV-infected CD4 T cells. Cells were stimulated nonspecifically with anti-CD3/anti-CD28 magnetic beads. CD4+ T cells upregulating both CD40 ligand and CD69 were sorted as responding cells. This was the immunoSEQ version 4 assay in survey mode. TCRdb's copy holds only in-frame clones and misses some; the assay was immunoSEQ multiplex PCR. The sample lists 40,000 or so clones, 89% occurring once. Their recognized antigens are unknown. Here the sequenced sample was CD4+ T cells sorted from PBMCs after approximately 19-hour stimulation, taken from a patient who received antiretroviral therapy. The origin of the receptors is an adult man with HIV who was CMV-seropositive.

The chain uses TRBV14 and TRBJ2-5; 8 bases align to TRBD2. V was clipped by 6 bases and J by 10 bases; unmatched bases: 10. The CDR3 loop spans 13 amino acids. Per germline, CDR1 SGHDN and CDR2 FVKESK. CDR3 nucleotides: TGTGCCAGCAGTCCGGGACTAGGGAGGGGCCAGTACTTC. It encodes CASSPGLGRGQYF.

This clone is medium-sized (0.01 to 0.1%). The gene calls are TRBV5-4 and TRBJ2-7; 7 bases align to TRBD2. The CDR3 consists of 14 residues. J lost 1 base, V lost 4 bases, and 5 bases had no gene match. Germline CDR1 is SGHNT and CDR2 is YYREEE (reference sequence). CDR3 sequence (DNA): TGTGCCAGCAGCCTGTTGGGGGGGTCCTACGAGCAGTACTTC. This sequence encodes CASSLLGGSYEQYF.

The DNA of the CDR3 is TGTGCCAGCAGCGTAGAGTCTGGAAACACCATATATTTT. Translating it yields CASSVESGNTIYF. The chain recombines TRBV9 with TRBJ1-3; D gene unclear. The germline V and J ends were trimmed by 0 bases and 1 base, with 2 bases remaining between them. The CDR3 runs to 13 residues. CDR1 SGDLS and CDR2 YYNGEE come from the germline V gene.

The rearrangement joins TRBV10-3 to TRBJ1-5, with D unclear. The CDR3 contains 15 residues. V dropped 3 bases and J dropped 0 bases, with 9 bases sitting between them. Germline V gives CDR1 ENHRY, CDR2 SYGVKD. CDR3 amino acids: CAISDPRYSNQPQHF. The CDR3 nucleotides read TGTGCCATCAGTGACCCCCGCTATAGCAATCAGCCCCAGCATTTT.

This chain links TRBV27 with TRBJ1-2, with 7 bases matching TRBD1. CDR1 and CDR2 (germline): MNHEY, SMNVEV (reference sequence). V lost 5 bases to trimming and J lost 1 base; unmatched junction nucleotides: 13. CDR3 length: 17 amino acids. The CDR3 protein is CASSQDAGTANNYGYTF. The CDR3 DNA follows: TGTGCCAGCAGTCAAGACGCCGGGACAGCGAATAACTATGGCTACACCTTC.

This clone came up once. The chain carries TRBV3-1 (or the pseudogene TRBV3-2) and TRBJ2-6, with 9 bases fitting TRBD1. V shed 4 bases, J shed 0 bases, and the junction held 10 bases outside the gene matches. The CDR3 extends over 19 amino acids. Germline CDR1 and CDR2: LGHDT and YNNKEL (reference sequence). The CDR3 protein is CASSLGTGQGFSGANVLTF. CDR3 in DNA: TGTGCCAGCAGCCTTGGGACGGGACAGGGATTCTCTGGGGCCAACGTCCTGACTTTC.

With regard to this clone: The germline gene is not matched at one end of the junction; a read error may be the cause. The chain combines TRBV3-1 (or the pseudogene TRBV3-2) with TRBJ2-6; the D is unclear. This CDR3 has 16 residues. CDR1 and CDR2 (germline): LGHDT, YNNKEL (reference sequence). This CDR3 is CANSQGVNSGANVLTF. In nucleotides, the CDR3 is TGTGCCAACAGCCAAGGCGTGAACTCTGGGGCCAACGTCCTGACTTTC.

This clone was seen a few times. The J gene is TRBJ2-3, the V gene TRBV5-1, with 7 bases lining up with TRBD2. The CDR3 extends over 14 amino acids. The germline gives CDR1 SGHRS, CDR2 YFSETQ. V was pared by 4 bases and J by 4 bases, with 6 bases of the junction left unmatched. The CDR3 DNA sequence: TGCGCCAGCAGCGCGTCGGGGGGTGCAGATACGCAGTATTTT. This encodes CASSASGGADTQYF. Looking up the rest from reference TRBV5-1 and TRBJ2-3 gives the full variable domain: KAGVTQTPRYLIKTRGQQVTLSCSPISGHRSVSWYQQTPGQGLQFLFEYFSETQRNKGNFPGRFSGRQFSNSRSEMNVSTLELGDSALYLCASSASGGADTQYFGPGTRLTVL.

The V and J genes are TRBV2 and TRBJ1-1, with TRBD1 matching 9 bases. With 4 bases clipped from V and 4 bases from J, the junction kept 4 bases outside the gene matches. The CDR3 has 14 residues. The germline V gene encodes CDR1 SNHLY and CDR2 FYNNEI. DNA for the CDR3: TGTGCCAGCAGTGGGGGACAGGGCGGCACTGAAGCTTTCTTT. Its translation: CASSGGQGGTEAFF.

This clone has a single count. The chain couples TRBV24-1 to TRBJ1-5; 7 bases map to TRBD1. V was pared by 10 bases and J by 7 bases, with 12 bases of the junction left unmatched. The CDR3 spans 14 residues. Germline assignment: CDR1 KGHDR and CDR2 SFDVKD. This CDR3 reads CATRQGNNTQPQHF. Written as DNA, the CDR3 is TGTGCCACGAGACAGGGTAACAATACACAGCCCCAGCATTTT.

V and J are TRBV27 and TRBJ2-7; TRBD1 matches 7 bases. This CDR3 has 12 residues. CDR1 is MNHEY, CDR2 SMNVEV, per germline (reference sequence). J lost 7 bases, V lost 5 bases, and 5 bases had no gene match. The CDR3 loop is CASSTRTGEQYF. For the CDR3, the DNA is TGTGCCAGCAGTACGCGGACAGGAGAGCAGTACTTC.

The chain is built from TRBV20-1 and TRBJ1-2; D unresolved. Germline V CDR1 and CDR2: DFQATT, SNEGSKA (reference sequence). The CDR3 is 11 amino acids. Trimming took off 4 bases at V and 2 bases at J, with 5 bases between the two ends. Written as DNA, the CDR3 is TGCAGTGCTAAGGAGAACTATGGCTACACCTTC. This sequence encodes CSAKENYGYTF.

This clone came up once. The chain is built from TRBV2 and TRBJ1-1; D perhaps matches TRBD1 (6 bases). The V end was cut by 11 bases, the J end by 1 base, with 14 bases between. This CDR3 is built from 13 residues. CDR1 and CDR2 from the germline V gene are SNHLY and FYNNEI. CDR3 sequence (DNA): TGTGCCGGGGGTTCCAGGGGGAACACTGAAGCTTTCTTT. Its translation is CAGGSRGNTEAFF.

The rearrangement links TRBV3-1 (or the pseudogene TRBV3-2) to TRBJ1-1; D not certain. Germline loops: CDR1 LGHDT, CDR2 YNNKEL (reference sequence). CDR3 length: 14 residues. Trimming took 4 bases from V and 0 from J, leaving 9 bases between them. In DNA form, the CDR3 reads TGTGCCAGCAGCCTTCTAGGGATGAACACTGAAGCTTTCTTT. Amino acid sequence: CASSLLGMNTEAFF.

V usage is TRBV15 and J usage is TRBJ1-4; unclear D gene. V was clipped by 0 bases and J by 8 bases, with 13 bases between them. In germline, CDR1 is LNHNV, CDR2 YYDKDF (reference sequence). The CDR3 extends over 15 amino acids. This chain's CDR3 is CATSRERVGNEKLFF. CDR3 coding DNA: TGTGCCACCAGCAGAGAACGAGTGGGAAACGAAAAACTGTTTTTT.

V usage is TRBV2 and J usage is TRBJ1-2; D is possibly TRBD1 (5 bases). Germline V lookup: CDR1 SNHLY, CDR2 FYNNEI. The CDR3 consists of 13 residues. Trimming left V 4 bases short and J 8 bases short, with 14 bases between. CDR3 in DNA: TGTGCCAGCAGTGCGGGACCCCGGGGGGGCTACACCTTC. It translates to CASSAGPRGGYTF.

This clone was found a few times. The chain couples TRBV3-1 (or the pseudogene TRBV3-2) to TRBJ1-6; D is undetermined. The V gene lost 3 bases and the J gene lost 8 bases, with 11 bases spanning the gap. The CDR3 length is 14 residues. The germline CDR1 and CDR2 sequences are LGHDT and YNNKEL (reference sequence). The CDR3 region has the DNA TGTGCCAGCAGCCACCCCGACCGGGATTCACCCCTCCACTTT. Amino acid sequence: CASSHPDRDSPLHF.

This clone was seen more than once but under ten times. V gene TRBV28 combines with J gene TRBJ1-2, with 8 nucleotides matching TRBD1. Germline V gene lookup returns CDR1 MDHEN and CDR2 SYDVKM. The CDR3 consists of 14 residues. With V trimmed by 5 bases and J by 4 bases, 6 bases remained unmatched. CDR3 residues: CASSGGQGGYGYTF. In DNA, the CDR3 is TGTGCCAGCAGTGGAGGACAGGGCGGCTATGGCTACACCTTC.

The chain carries TRBV14 and TRBJ1-6; D is uncertain. Germline V lookup: CDR1 SGHDN, CDR2 FVKESK. V lost 1 base, J lost 7 bases, and 14 bases lay in between. This CDR3 has 16 amino acids. CDR3 residues: CASSQGRQHENSPLHF. The DNA for the CDR3 is TGTGCCAGCAGCCAAGGCAGGCAACATGAGAATTCACCCCTCCACTTT.

The V and J genes are TRBV12-5 and TRBJ2-7; 9 bases agree with TRBD2. CDR3 length: 17 residues. With 1 base clipped from V and 2 bases from J, the junction kept 9 bases outside the gene matches. CDR1 is LGHNT, CDR2 FRNRAP, per germline. Here the CDR3 reads CASGLESLAGRTYEQYF. The CDR3 coding sequence is TGTGCTAGTGGTTTGGAAAGTCTAGCGGGGCGGACCTACGAGCAGTACTTC.

This clone showed up just once. The J gene is TRBJ1-2, the V gene TRBV25-1, with a possible D match to TRBD1 (5 bases). The length of the CDR3 is 16 residues. Germline-derived CDR1 and CDR2 are MGHDK and SYGVNS. The V gene lost 3 bases and the J gene lost 0 bases, with 14 bases spanning the gap. CDR3 sequence: CASSDAAGESNYGYTF. For the CDR3, the DNA is TGTGCCAGCAGTGACGCGGCGGGGGAGTCTAACTATGGCTACACCTTC.

The V and J genes are TRBV19 and TRBJ1-5; D is undetermined. Between the trimmed V and J ends, which lost 11 bases and 5 bases, there was a span of 13 bases. Germline V gives CDR1 LNHDA, CDR2 SQIVND (reference sequence). The CDR3 is 12 residues long. CDR3 nucleotide sequence: TGTGCCTCTAACTTCCAGGATCAGCCCCAGCATTTT. Encoded protein: CASNFQDQPQHF.

The genes are TRBV29-1 and TRBJ2-7; tentatively, D is TRBD1 or TRBD2 (5 bases each). Trimming left V 7 bases short and J 2 bases short, with 15 bases between. The CDR3 sequence is 13 residues long. The V gene's germline CDR1 is SQVTM and CDR2 ANQGSEA. The CDR3 sequence is CSALSGRAYEQYF. CDR3 nucleotides: TGCAGCGCCCTCTCGGGACGGGCCTACGAGCAGTACTTC.

The V gene is TRBV10-2, the J gene TRBJ2-7, with TRBD2 matching over 7 bases. V lost 5 bases, J lost 1 base, and 8 bases stayed unmatched. The germline gives CDR1 WSHSY, CDR2 SAAADI. The CDR3 is 15 residues long. CDR3 sequence (DNA): TGCGCCAGCAGTACGAGCGGGGTGGGTTCCTACGAGCAGTACTTC. It codes for CASSTSGVGSYEQYF.

The J gene is TRBJ1-3, the V gene TRBV6-1; D is ambiguous. Germline V gene sequence: CDR1 MNHNS, CDR2 SASEGT. This CDR3 spans 14 amino acids. Trimming left V 3 bases short and J 4 bases short, with 10 bases between. The CDR3 nucleotides are TGTGCCAGCAGTGAGCAAGGAGGAGGAAACACCATATATTTT. Translated, it gives CASSEQGGGNTIYF.

J is TRBJ2-1 and V is TRBV6-2 or TRBV6-3; 15 positions agree with TRBD2. Germline CDR1 MNHEY, CDR2 SVGEGT. This CDR3 comprises 20 residues. Trimming took 6 bases from V and 0 from J; bases not matched to a gene: 12. DNA for the CDR3: TGTGCCAGCAGCCCCGGACTAGCGGGGGGGGATCTGAGCTCCTACAATGAGCAGTTCTTC. Protein sequence: CASSPGLAGGDLSSYNEQFF.